Below are 17 T cell receptor beta chains sequenced from a single sample in a study of blood T cell repertoires in COVID-19. Using immunoSEQ multiplex PCR, the repertoire was profiled, and TCRdb retains in-frame clones only, with some absent. The sample holds about 140,000 clones; about 86% are singletons and the top ten take almost 8.5%. Sequences were obtained from peripheral blood. These receptors came from a woman aged 60-75 years with acute or convalescent COVID-19.

V is TRBV2 and J is TRBJ1-5, with 7 bases identical to TRBD1. Looked up from germline, CDR1 is SNHLY and CDR2 is FYNNEI. The CDR3 covers 15 residues. J lost 4 bases, V lost 7 bases, and 10 bases had no gene match. The CDR3 loop reads CASTPGQSVNQPQHF. CDR3 in DNA: TGTGCCAGCACTCCGGGACAGAGTGTTAATCAGCCCCAGCATTTT.

This rearrangement joins TRBV6-5 to TRBJ1-1; 8 bases are a match to TRBD1. CDR3 length: 13 residues. From germline, CDR1 is MNHEY and CDR2 SVGAGI. V lost 6 bases and J lost 5; bases outside the gene matches: 5. The CDR3 loop is CASRQGGGTEAFF. CDR3 coding DNA: TGTGCCAGCAGACAGGGGGGAGGAACTGAAGCTTTCTTT.

This clone showed up just once. The rearrangement uses TRBV6-5 and TRBJ2-2; 9 nucleotides agree with TRBD2. The CDR3 contains 15 residues. J was trimmed by 10 bases and V by 6 bases; bases with no gene match: 12. CDR1 MNHEY and CDR2 SVGAGI come from the germline V gene. The CDR3, as DNA: TGTGCCAGCAGAGGACTAGCGAGGAACCGGGCGGAGCTGTTTTTT. Amino acid sequence: CASRGLARNRAELFF.

This clone has just one count. The chain combines TRBV9 with TRBJ1-2; 10 bases agree with TRBD1. The CDR3 consists of 14 residues. Germline assignment: CDR1 SGDLS and CDR2 YYNGEE. Trimming removed 4 bases from V and 8 bases from J; junction bases left unmatched: 8. The CDR3 nucleotides read TGTGCCAGCAGCTGGGACAGGGGCCAAGGAGGCTACACCTTC. Its translation is CASSWDRGQGGYTF.

V is TRBV18 and J is TRBJ1-1, with 8 bases fitting TRBD1. Germline CDR1 reads KGHSH; CDR2 reads LQKENI. This CDR3 contains 15 residues. The V and J ends lost 3 bases and 4 bases, in that order; junction bases with no gene match: 7. CDR3 protein: CASSPRQGQSTEAFF. The CDR3 DNA reads TGTGCCAGCTCACCTCGACAGGGGCAGAGCACTGAAGCTTTCTTT.

In this sample, this clone turned up once. The chain carries TRBV7-2 and TRBJ2-7; 10 positions match TRBD1. The CDR3 extends over 15 amino acids. CDR1 and CDR2 (germline): SGHTA, FQGNSA. With V trimmed by 3 bases and J by 0 bases, 2 bases remained unmatched. DNA for the CDR3: TGTGCCAGCAGCTTGAGACAGGGGGCCTCCTACGAGCAGTACTTC. Amino acids: CASSLRQGASYEQYF.

This chain joins TRBV21-1 and TRBJ2-6; the D call in the table, TRBD1, was not verified against the DNA. TRBV21-1 is termed a pseudogene. This CDR3 is 17 amino acids long. The CDR3 spells CASNRDRVSSGANVLTF. CDR3 sequence (DNA): TGTGCCAGCAACCGGGACAGGGTAAGCTCTGGGGCCAACGTCCTGACTTTC.

This clone has just one count. The chain employs TRBV19 and TRBJ2-5, with 9 bases lining up with TRBD2. Germline loops: CDR1 LNHDA, CDR2 SQIVND (reference sequence). Trimming at V came to 4 bases and at J to 4 bases, leaving 7 bases not matched to a gene. The length of the CDR3 is 15 residues. The CDR3 sequence: CASSTGTSPPETQYF. CDR3 coding DNA: TGTGCCAGTAGTACCGGGACTAGCCCTCCAGAGACCCAGTACTTC.

The chain carries TRBV4-3 and TRBJ2-1; 7 nucleotides match TRBD2. V gave up 0 bases and J gave up 7 bases; unmatched junction bases: 18. This CDR3 comprises 19 residues. The germline gives CDR1 LGHNA, CDR2 YSLEER. CDR3 residues: CASSQDGQPASGGVNEQFF. As DNA, the CDR3 is TGCGCCAGCAGCCAAGACGGTCAGCCGGCAAGTGGGGGGGTGAATGAGCAGTTCTTC.

The CDR3 DNA reads as TGTGCCAGCTCACCTCTGACAGGGACCTTCAACAATGAGCAGTTCTTC. This codes for CASSPLTGTFNNEQFF. The chain carries TRBV18 and TRBJ2-1; 7 nucleotides line up with TRBD1. CDR1 KGHSH and CDR2 LQKENI come from the germline V gene. V was pared by 3 bases and J by 5 bases, with 10 bases of the junction left unmatched. The CDR3 length is 16 residues.

The chain uses TRBV4-1 and TRBJ2-3; 15 nucleotides align to TRBD2. Germline-derived CDR1 and CDR2 are MGHRA and YSYEKL. The length of the CDR3 is 19 residues. Unmatched junction bases numbered 7, after V lost 1 base and J lost 2 bases. CDR3: CASSQGPGLAGGFTDTQYF. The DNA of the CDR3 is TGCGCCAGCAGCCAAGGTCCAGGACTAGCGGGGGGGTTCACAGATACGCAGTATTTT.

This chain joins TRBV4-3 and TRBJ2-3, with TRBD2 identical over 7 bases. The CDR3 is 16 amino acids. Germline V gives CDR1 LGHNA, CDR2 YSLEER. J gave up 4 bases and V 3 bases, and 10 bases lay outside the gene matches. CDR3 sequence reads: CASSHRWRGSSDTQYF. CDR3 DNA: TGCGCCAGCAGCCACCGGTGGCGGGGGTCGTCAGATACGCAGTATTTT.

This clone was counted between two and nine times. The genes are TRBV4-3 and TRBJ1-6, with TRBD1 as a possible D gene (6 bases). Germline-derived CDR1 and CDR2 are LGHNA and YSLEER. The ends were cut back, 4 bases at V and 9 bases at J, with 16 bases in the middle. There are 15 residues in the CDR3. CDR3 amino acids: CASSLNRVGGSPLHF. In DNA form, the CDR3 reads TGCGCCAGCAGCCTAAACAGGGTAGGAGGTTCACCCCTCCACTTT.

V is TRBV10-3 and J is TRBJ1-1; a possible D gene is TRBD1 (5 bases). CDR1 ENHRY and CDR2 SYGVKD come from the germline V gene. Trimming pared 6 bases from V and 0 bases from J, leaving 14 bases between. The CDR3 is 15 amino acids. The CDR3 sequence is CAIREAGNLNTEAFF. CDR3 bases: TGTGCCATCAGAGAAGCAGGGAACCTGAACACTGAAGCTTTCTTT.

V gene TRBV11-3 combines with J gene TRBJ1-1, with 7 nucleotides matching TRBD1. The germline V gene encodes CDR1 SGHNT and CDR2 YENEEA. Germline trimming cut 1 base from V and 10 bases from J; bases unmatched to any gene: 6. The CDR3 length is 13 residues. The CDR3 region has the DNA TGTGCCAGCAGCTTAGGAGGGGGCATAGGAGCTTTCTTT. As protein: CASSLGGGIGAFF.

This chain joins TRBV19 and TRBJ2-1; tentatively, D is TRBD1 (6 bases). The germline gives CDR1 LNHDA, CDR2 SQIVND (reference sequence). CDR3 length equals 15 residues. The V end was cut by 6 bases, the J end by 6 bases, with 18 bases between. The CDR3 DNA sequence: TGTGCCAGTAGCTACCGGGACAAAAGTATCAATGAGCAGTTCTTC. Translation: CASSYRDKSINEQFF.

The genes are TRBV4-2 and TRBJ2-2, with D unclear. Trimming shortened V by 1 base and J by 10 bases, and 16 bases separated the two germline ends. Germline V gene data show CDR1 as LGHNA and CDR2 as YNFKEQ. This CDR3 has 15 residues. CDR3 region: CASSQAWSVFSELFF. The CDR3 DNA reads TGTGCCAGCAGCCAAGCCTGGTCAGTCTTCTCGGAGCTGTTTTTT.